The sequence of this TCR beta chain was determined in a study of shared clonotypes between healthy human individuals. General study findings and limits: It was the non-shared clonotypes that had lower generation probabilities than clonotypes shared by all four donors. With a few donors compared, around 5.4% of naive CD4 clonotypes were shared. An anticipated effect of sequencing depth on clonotype sharing among donors was recognized.

The germline V gene has CDR1 SGHAT and CDR2 FQNNGV. The CDR3 consists of 16 residues. Researchers partitioned CD4+ cells into CD45RA+ naive and CD45RA-negative memory subsets. With regard to this clone: The antigen remains undetermined.

Clones were read by immunoSEQ multiplex PCR, and TCRdb kept only the in-frame ones, dropping some. Of hundreds of thousands of clones listed, 90% to 96% were seen once; the top ten hold about 0.057%. The receptor was derived from a woman aged 30 to 39 in good health. V gene TRBV11-2 combines with J gene TRBJ2-5, with D possibly called TRBD1 or TRBD2 (5 bases each). Judging by the DNA end, TRBJ2-7 fits better; the J call may be wrong. Material: naive CD4+ T cells sorted from blood. Subset of the sample: CD45RA+ positively selected. The CDR3 nucleotides read TGTGCCAGCAGCTTAGGGCTTTTAGGGGAGTCACACGAGCAGTACTTC. Translated: CASSLGLLGESHEQYF.